Below, 5 T cell receptor beta chains from the same sample are listed, as sequenced in a study of T cells in Graves' hyperthyroidism and ophthalmopathy. Amplified regions were TCR beta CDR3 sequences from RNA transcripts. Researchers ran a first-round RT-PCR on the TCR CDR3 using the HTBI primer set. TCRdb re-derived calls from the multiplex PCR reads in MiXCR, one entry per CDR3 protein. Altogether a few hundred thousand distinct CDR3 sequences are present, 20% to 30% being singletons, with the ten largest covering more than 60%. The sample comprised blood. The origin of the receptors is a man aged 50 to 59 with Graves' hyperthyroidism.

The chain combines TRBV20-1 with TRBJ2-4, with no clear D. The length of the CDR3 is 13 residues. The germline V and J ends were trimmed by 0 bases and 0 bases, with 3 bases remaining between them. Germline V gene sequence: CDR1 DFQATT, CDR2 SNEGSKA (reference sequence). CDR3 coding DNA: TGCAGTGCTAGAGACAGAGCCAAAAACATTCAGTACTTC. Encoded protein: CSARDRAKNIQYF.

The CDR3 loop reads CASSQSGQQNTEAFF. CDR3 sequence (DNA): TGCGCCAGCAGCCAGTCGGGACAGCAGAACACTGAAGCTTTCTTT. J is TRBJ1-1 and V is TRBV4-1; TRBD1 agrees at 7 bases. CDR1 is MGHRA, CDR2 YSYEKL, per germline. This CDR3 spans 15 amino acids. Trimming took 3 bases from V and 1 from J; bases not matched to a gene: 5.

This chain joins TRBV19 and TRBJ2-2; 8 bases match TRBD1. The CDR3 contains 15 residues. In germline, CDR1 is LNHDA, CDR2 SQIVND (reference sequence). Losses at the gene ends were 3 bases for V and 3 bases for J; bases not matched to a gene: 3. CDR3 amino acids: CASSMLDRDTGELFF. For the CDR3, the DNA is TGTGCCAGTAGTATGCTGGACAGGGACACCGGGGAGCTGTTTTTT.

V gene TRBV7-2 combines with J gene TRBJ2-7; 13 nucleotides align to TRBD2. The trim removed 5 bases at V and 5 bases at J, leaving 3 bases unmatched. Looked up from germline, CDR1 is SGHTA and CDR2 is FQGNSA. The CDR3 is 14 residues long. In nucleotides, the CDR3 is TGTGCCAGCAGCGTTGGGACTAGCGGGAACGAGCAGTACTTC. As protein: CASSVGTSGNEQYF.

Many counts were recorded for this clonotype. J is TRBJ2-3 and V is TRBV27; D call uncertain. Trimming removed 5 bases at V and 7 bases at J, with 16 bases between. Looked up from germline, CDR1 is MNHEY and CDR2 is SMNVEV (reference sequence). This CDR3 is 14 amino acids long. CDR3 DNA sequence: TGTGCCAGCAGTCCAAGCATCGGACCTTATACGCAGTATTTT. This codes for CASSPSIGPYTQYF.